This entry features one T cell receptor (beta chain) sequence. The CDR3 sequence is 14 residues long. The germline CDR1 and CDR2 sequences are SGHVS and FQNEAQ. The V gene lost 5 bases and the J gene lost 4 bases, with 12 bases spanning the gap. This sample was taken from a study of blood T cell repertoires in COVID-19. Profiling relied on immunoSEQ multiplex PCR, and the TCRdb table lists in-frame clones only, not all of them. This table has 55,000 to 95,000 clones, approximately 80% appearing once. Input material: peripheral blood. V usage is TRBV7-8 and J usage is TRBJ1-3; D remains unclear. The sequence came from a woman aged 65 to 85 with acute or convalescent COVID-19. CDR3 nucleotides: TGTGCCAGCAGCCGAGGGAGCTCAGGAAACACCATATATTTT. It yields the protein CASSRGSSGNTIYF.